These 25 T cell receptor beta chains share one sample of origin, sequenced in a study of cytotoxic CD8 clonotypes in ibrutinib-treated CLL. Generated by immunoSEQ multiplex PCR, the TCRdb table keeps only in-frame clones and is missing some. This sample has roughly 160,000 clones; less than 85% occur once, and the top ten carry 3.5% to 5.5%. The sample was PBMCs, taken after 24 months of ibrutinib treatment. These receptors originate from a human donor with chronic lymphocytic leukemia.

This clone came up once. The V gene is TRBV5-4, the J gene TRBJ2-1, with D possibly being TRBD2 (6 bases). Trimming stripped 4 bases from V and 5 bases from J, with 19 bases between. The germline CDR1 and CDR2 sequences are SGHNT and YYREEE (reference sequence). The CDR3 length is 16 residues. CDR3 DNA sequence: TGTGCCAGCAGCCCGCAAACCCAGGCGGGGAACAATGAGCAGTTCTTC. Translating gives CASSPQTQAGNNEQFF.

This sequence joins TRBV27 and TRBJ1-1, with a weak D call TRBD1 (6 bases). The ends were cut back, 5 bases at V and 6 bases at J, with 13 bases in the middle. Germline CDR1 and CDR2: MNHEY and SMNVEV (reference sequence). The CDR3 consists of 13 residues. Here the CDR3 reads CASSPIRGPEAFF. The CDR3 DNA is TGTGCCAGCAGTCCAATCAGGGGACCTGAAGCTTTCTTT.

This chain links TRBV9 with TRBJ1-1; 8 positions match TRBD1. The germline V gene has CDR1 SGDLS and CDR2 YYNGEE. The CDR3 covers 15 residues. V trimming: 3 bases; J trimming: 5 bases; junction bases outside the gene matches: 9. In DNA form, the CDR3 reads TGTGCCAGCAGCGCAGCAGGGGGCAGAGGAACTGAAGCTTTCTTT. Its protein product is CASSAAGGRGTEAFF.

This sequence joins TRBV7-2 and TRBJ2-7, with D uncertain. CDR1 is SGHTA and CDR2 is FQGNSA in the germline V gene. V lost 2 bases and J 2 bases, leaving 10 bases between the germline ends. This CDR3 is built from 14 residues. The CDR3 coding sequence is TGTGCCAGCAGCTTAATCAGGCCCCCCTACGAGCAGTACTTC. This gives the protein CASSLIRPPYEQYF.

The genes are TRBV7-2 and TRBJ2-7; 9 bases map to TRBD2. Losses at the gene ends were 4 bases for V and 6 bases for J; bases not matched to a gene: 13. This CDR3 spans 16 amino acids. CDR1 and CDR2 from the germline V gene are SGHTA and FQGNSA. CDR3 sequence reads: CASSSVGSSGRREQYF. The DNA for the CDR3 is TGTGCCAGCAGCTCCGTCGGAAGTAGCGGGAGACGCGAGCAGTACTTC.

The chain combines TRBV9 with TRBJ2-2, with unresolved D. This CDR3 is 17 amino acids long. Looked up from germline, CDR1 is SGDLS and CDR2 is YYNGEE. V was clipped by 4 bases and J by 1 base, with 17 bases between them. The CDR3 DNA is TGTGCCAGCAGCCCCGGTGAAGGGCTCTGGAACACCGGGGAGCTGTTTTTT. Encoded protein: CASSPGEGLWNTGELFF.

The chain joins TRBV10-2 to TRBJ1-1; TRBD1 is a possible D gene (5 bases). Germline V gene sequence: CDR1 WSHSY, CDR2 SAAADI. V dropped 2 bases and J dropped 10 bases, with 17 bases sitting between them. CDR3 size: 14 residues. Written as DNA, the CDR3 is TGCGCCAGCAGTGAGCCCCGGGACTCTAAGGTAGCTTTCTTT. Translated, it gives CASSEPRDSKVAFF.

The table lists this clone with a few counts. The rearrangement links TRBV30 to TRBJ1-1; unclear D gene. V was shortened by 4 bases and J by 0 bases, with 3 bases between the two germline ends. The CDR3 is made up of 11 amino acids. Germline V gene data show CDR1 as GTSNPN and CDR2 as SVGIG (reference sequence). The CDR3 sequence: CAWKVNTEAFF. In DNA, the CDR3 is TGTGCCTGGAAGGTGAACACTGAAGCTTTCTTT. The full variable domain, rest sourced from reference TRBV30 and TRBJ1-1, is SQTIHQWPATLVQPVGSPLSLECTVEGTSNPNLYWYRQAAGRGLQLLFYSVGIGQISSEVPQNLSASRPQDRQFILSSKKLLLSDSGFYLCAWKVNTEAFFGQGTRLTVV.

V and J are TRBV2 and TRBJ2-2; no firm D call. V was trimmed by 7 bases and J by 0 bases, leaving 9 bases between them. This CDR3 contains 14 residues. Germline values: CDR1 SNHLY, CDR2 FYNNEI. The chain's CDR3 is CASNPDTNTGELFF. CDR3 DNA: TGTGCCAGCAACCCCGACACGAACACCGGGGAGCTGTTTTTT.

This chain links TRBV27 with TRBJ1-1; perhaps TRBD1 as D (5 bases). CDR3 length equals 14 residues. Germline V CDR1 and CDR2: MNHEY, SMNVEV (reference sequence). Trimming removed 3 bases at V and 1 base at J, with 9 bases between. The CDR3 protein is CASSLGGSNTEAFF. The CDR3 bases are TGTGCCAGCAGTTTGGGGGGATCGAACACTGAAGCTTTCTTT.

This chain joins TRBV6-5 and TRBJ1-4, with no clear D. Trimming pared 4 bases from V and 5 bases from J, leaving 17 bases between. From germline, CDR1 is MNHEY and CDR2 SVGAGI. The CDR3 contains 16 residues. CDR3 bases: TGTGCCAGCAGTTGGTGGCAGCGGTGGAAGAATGAAAAACTGTTTTTT. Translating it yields CASSWWQRWKNEKLFF.

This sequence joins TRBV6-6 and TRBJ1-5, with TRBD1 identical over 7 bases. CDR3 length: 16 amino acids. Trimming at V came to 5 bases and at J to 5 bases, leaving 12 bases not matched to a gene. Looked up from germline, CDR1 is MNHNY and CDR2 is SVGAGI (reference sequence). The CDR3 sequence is CASSLTPYRGDQPQHF. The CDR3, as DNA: TGTGCCAGCAGTCTTACGCCATACAGGGGCGATCAGCCCCAGCATTTT.

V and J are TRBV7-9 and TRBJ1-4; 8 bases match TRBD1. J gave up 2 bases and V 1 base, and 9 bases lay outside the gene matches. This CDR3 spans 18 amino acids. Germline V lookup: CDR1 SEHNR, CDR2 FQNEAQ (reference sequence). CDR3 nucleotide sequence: TGTGCCAGCAGCTTAGGGTGGACAGGGATACTGACTAATGAAAAACTGTTTTTT. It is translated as CASSLGWTGILTNEKLFF.

CDR3 nucleotides: TGTGCCAGCAGTTACGATCCAGGGGAAAAACTGTTTTTT. This gives the protein CASSYDPGEKLFF. This chain connects TRBV6-5 to TRBJ1-4; D may be TRBD1 (5 bases). With 2 bases removed from V and 8 bases from J, the gap between germline ends came to 9 bases. Germline loops: CDR1 MNHEY, CDR2 SVGAGI. CDR3 size: 13 residues.

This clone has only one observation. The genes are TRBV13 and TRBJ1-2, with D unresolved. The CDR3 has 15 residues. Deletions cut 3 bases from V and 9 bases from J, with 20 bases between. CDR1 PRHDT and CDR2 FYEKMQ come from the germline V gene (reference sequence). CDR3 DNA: TGTGCCAGCAGCTTCGGAGGACCTGGCCGGGAGAGCTACACCTTC. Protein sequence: CASSFGGPGRESYTF.

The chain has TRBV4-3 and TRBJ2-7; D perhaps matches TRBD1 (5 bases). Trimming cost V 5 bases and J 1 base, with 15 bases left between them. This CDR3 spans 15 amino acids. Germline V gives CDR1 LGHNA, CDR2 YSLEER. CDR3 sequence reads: CASSGQGRGSYEQYF. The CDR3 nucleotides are TGCGCCAGCAGCGGCCAAGGTAGGGGTTCCTACGAGCAGTACTTC.

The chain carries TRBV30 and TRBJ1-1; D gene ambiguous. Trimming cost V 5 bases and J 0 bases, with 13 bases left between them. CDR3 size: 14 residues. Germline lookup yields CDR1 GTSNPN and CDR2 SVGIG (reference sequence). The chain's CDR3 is CAWEGGGLNTEAFF. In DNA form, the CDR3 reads TGTGCCTGGGAAGGAGGTGGATTGAACACTGAAGCTTTCTTT.

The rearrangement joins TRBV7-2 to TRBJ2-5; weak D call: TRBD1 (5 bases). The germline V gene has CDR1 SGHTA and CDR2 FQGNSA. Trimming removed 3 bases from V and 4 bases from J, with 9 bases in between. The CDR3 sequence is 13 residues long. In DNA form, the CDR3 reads TGTGCCAGCAGCTTTAATACAGGAGAGACCCAGTACTTC. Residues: CASSFNTGETQYF.

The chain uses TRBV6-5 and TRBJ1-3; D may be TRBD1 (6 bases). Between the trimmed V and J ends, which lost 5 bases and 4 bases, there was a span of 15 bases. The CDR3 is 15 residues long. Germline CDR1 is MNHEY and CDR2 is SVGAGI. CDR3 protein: CASSGVGGAGNTIYF. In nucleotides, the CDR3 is TGTGCCAGCAGTGGGGTTGGGGGGGCAGGAAACACCATATATTTT.

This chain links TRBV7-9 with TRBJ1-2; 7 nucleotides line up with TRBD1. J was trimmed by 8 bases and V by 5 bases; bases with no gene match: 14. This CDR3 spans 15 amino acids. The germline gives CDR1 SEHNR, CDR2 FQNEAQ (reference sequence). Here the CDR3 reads CASSPPLDREGGYTF. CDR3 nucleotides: TGTGCCAGCAGCCCGCCCCTTGACAGGGAAGGGGGCTACACCTTC.

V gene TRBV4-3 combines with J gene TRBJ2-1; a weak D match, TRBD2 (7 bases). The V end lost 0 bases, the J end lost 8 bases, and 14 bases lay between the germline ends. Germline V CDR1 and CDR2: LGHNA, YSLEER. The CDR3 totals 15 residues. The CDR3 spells CASSQDGGGRHEQFF. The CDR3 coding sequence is TGCGCCAGCAGCCAAGATGGCGGGGGCAGGCATGAGCAGTTCTTC.

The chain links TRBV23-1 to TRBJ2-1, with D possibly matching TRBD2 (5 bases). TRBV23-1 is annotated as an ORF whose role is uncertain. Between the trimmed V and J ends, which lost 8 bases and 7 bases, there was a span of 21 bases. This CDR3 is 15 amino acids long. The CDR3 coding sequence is TGCGCCAGCGGAACACACACCGGGGTAATTAATGAGCAGTTCTTC. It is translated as CASGTHTGVINEQFF.

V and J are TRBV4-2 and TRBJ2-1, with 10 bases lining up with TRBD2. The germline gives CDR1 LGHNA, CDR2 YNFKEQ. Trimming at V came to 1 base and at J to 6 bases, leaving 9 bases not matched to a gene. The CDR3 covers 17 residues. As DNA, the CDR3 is TGTGCCAGCAGCCAAGTCGGGGGTAGCGGGGGGCTCAATGAGCAGTTCTTC. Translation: CASSQVGGSGGLNEQFF.

The CDR3 DNA is TGTGCCAGCAACGGGGCCAACTCTGGGGCCAACGTCCTGACTTTC. Translating it yields CASNGANSGANVLTF. V is TRBV2 and J is TRBJ2-6; TRBD1 or TRBD2 may be the D gene (5 bases each). Germline values: CDR1 SNHLY, CDR2 FYNNEI. The germline V and J ends were trimmed by 7 bases and 0 bases, with 10 bases remaining between them. CDR3 length: 15 residues.

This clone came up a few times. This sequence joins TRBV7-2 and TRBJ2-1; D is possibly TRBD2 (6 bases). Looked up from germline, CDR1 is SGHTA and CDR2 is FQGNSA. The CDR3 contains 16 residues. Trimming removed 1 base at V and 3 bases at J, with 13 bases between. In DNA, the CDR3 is TGTGCCAGCAGCTTAGGGGGGAGCGGGCTCTACAATGAGCAGTTCTTC. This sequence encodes CASSLGGSGLYNEQFF.